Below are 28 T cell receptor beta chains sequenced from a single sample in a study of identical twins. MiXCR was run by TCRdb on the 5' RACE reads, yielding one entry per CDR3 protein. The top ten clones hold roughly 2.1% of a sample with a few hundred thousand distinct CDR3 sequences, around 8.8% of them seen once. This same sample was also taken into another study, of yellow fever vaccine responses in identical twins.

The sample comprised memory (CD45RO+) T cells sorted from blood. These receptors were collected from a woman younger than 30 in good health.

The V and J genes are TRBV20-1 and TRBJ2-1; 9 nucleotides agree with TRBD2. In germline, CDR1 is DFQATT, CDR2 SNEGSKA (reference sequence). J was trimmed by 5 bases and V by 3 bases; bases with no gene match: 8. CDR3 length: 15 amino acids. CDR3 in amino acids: CSASRVTSGNNEQFF. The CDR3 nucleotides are TGCAGTGCTAGTAGGGTGACTAGCGGTAACAATGAGCAGTTCTTC.

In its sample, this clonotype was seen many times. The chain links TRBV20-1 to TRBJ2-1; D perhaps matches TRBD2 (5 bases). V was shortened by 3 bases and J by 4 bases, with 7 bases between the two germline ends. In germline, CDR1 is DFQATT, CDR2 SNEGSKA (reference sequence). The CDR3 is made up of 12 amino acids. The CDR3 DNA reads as TGCAGTGCTAGTAGAGGGTACAATGAGCAGTTCTTC. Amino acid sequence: CSASRGYNEQFF.

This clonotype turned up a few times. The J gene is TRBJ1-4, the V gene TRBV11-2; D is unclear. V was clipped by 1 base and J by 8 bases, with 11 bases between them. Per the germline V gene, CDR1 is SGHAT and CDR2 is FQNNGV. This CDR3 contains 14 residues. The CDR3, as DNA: TGTGCCAGCAGCTTAGGATGGGTTGGGGAAAAACTGTTTTTT. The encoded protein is CASSLGWVGEKLFF.

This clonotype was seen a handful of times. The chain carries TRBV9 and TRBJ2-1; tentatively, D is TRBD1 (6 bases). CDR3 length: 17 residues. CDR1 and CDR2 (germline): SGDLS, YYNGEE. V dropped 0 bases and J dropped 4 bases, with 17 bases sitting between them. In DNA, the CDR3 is TGTGCCAGCAGCGTAGAAGTTAGACAGGATTTTTACAATGAGCAGTTCTTC. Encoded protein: CASSVEVRQDFYNEQFF.

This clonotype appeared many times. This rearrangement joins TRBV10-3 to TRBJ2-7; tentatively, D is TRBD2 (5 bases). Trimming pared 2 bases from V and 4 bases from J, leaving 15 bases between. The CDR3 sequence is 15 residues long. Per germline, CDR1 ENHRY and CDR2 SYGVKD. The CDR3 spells CAISEGGGLSYEQYF. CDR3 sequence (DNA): TGTGCCATCAGTGAGGGAGGCGGGCTCAGTTACGAGCAGTACTTC.

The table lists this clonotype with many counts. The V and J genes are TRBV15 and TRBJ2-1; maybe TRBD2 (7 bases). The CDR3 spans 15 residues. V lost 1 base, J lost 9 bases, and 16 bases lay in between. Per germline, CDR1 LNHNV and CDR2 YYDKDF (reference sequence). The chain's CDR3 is CATSRGGGLVVEQFF. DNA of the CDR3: TGTGCCACCAGCAGAGGGGGGGGCCTGGTTGTTGAGCAGTTCTTC. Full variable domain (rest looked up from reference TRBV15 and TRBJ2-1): DAMVIQNPRYQVTQFGKPVTLSCSQTLNHNVMYWYQQKSSQAPKLLFHYYDKDFNNEADTPDNFQSRRPNTSFCFLDIRSPGLGDTAMYLCATSRGGGLVVEQFFGPGTRLTVL.

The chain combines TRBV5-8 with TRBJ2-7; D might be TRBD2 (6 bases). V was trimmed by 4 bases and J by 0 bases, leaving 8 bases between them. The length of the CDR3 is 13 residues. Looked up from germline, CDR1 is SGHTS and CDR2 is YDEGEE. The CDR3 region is CASSRDFSYEQYF. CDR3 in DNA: TGTGCCAGCAGCAGGGACTTCTCCTACGAGCAGTACTTC.

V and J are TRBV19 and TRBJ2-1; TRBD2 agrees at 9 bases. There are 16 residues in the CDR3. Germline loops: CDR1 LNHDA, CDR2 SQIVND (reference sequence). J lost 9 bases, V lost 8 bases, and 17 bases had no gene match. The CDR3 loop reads CASRTYSGSRGSEQFF. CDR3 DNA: TGTGCCAGTCGAACCTATAGCGGGAGCAGAGGTTCTGAGCAGTTCTTC.

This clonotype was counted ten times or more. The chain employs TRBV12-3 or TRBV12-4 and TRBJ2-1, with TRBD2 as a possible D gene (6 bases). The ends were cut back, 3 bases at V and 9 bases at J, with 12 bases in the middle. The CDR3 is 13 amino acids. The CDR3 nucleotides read TGTGCCAGCAGTTTCTCGGCGGGACGTGAGCAGTTCTTC. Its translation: CASSFSAGREQFF.

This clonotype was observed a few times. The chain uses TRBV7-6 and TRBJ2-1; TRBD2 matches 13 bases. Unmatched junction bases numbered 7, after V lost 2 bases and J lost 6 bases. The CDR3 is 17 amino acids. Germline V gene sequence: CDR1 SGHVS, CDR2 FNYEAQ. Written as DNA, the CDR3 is TGTGCCAGCAGCTTACAATTACTAGCGGGAGGGGTCAATGAGCAGTTCTTC. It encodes CASSLQLLAGGVNEQFF.

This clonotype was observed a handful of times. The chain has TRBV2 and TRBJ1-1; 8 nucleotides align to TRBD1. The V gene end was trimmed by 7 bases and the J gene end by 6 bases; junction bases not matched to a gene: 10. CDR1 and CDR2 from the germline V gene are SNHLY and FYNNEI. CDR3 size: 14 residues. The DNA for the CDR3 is TGTGCCAGCAATAAGGACAGGGCTGTGGCTGAAGCTTTCTTT. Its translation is CASNKDRAVAEAFF.

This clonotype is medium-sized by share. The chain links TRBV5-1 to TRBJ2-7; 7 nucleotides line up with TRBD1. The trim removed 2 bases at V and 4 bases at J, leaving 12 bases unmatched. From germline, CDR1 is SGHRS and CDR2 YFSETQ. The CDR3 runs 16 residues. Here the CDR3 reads CASSFSGDSSGYEQYF. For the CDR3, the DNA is TGCGCCAGCAGCTTTAGTGGGGACAGCAGCGGATACGAGCAGTACTTC.

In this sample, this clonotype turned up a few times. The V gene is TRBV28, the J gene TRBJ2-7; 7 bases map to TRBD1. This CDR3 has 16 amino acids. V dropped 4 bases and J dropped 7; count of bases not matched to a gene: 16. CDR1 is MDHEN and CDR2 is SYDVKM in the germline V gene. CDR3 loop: CASSSVWGQGVLEQYF. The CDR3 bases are TGTGCCAGCAGTTCAGTTTGGGGTCAGGGGGTTCTAGAGCAGTACTTC.

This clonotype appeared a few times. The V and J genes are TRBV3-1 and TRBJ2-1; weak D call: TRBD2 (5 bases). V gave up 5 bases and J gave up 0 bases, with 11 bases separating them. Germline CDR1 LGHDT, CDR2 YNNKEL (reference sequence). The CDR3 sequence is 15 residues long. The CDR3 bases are TGTGCCAGCAGCTACCGGGGAAACTCCTACAATGAGCAGTTCTTC. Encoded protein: CASSYRGNSYNEQFF.

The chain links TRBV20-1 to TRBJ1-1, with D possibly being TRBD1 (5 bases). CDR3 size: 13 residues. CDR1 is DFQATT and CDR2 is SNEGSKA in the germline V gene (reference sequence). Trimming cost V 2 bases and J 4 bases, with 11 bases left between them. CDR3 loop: CSARRTGGTEAFF. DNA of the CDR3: TGCAGTGCTAGACGAACAGGCGGCACTGAAGCTTTCTTT.

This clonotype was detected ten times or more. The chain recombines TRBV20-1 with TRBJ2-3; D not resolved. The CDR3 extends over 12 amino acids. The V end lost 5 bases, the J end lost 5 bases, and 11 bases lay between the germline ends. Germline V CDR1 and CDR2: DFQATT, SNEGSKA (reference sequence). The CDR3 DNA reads TGCAGTGCTTGGGGAAGCCAAGATACGCAGTATTTT. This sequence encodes CSAWGSQDTQYF.

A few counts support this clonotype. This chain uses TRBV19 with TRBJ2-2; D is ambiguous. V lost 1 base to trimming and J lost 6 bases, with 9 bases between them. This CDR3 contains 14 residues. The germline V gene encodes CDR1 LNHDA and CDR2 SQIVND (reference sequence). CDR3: CASSIVGGAGELFF. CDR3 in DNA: TGTGCCAGTAGTATAGTCGGCGGAGCCGGGGAGCTGTTTTTT. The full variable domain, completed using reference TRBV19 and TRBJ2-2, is DGGITQSPKYLFRKEGQNVTLSCEQNLNHDAMYWYRQDPGQGLRLIYYSQIVNDFQKGDIAEGYSVSREKKESFPLTVTSAQKNPTAFYLCASSIVGGAGELFFGEGSRLTVL.

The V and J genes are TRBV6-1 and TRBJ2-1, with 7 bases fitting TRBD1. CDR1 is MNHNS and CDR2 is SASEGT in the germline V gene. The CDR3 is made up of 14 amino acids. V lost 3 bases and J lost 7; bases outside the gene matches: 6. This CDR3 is CASSDDRVGNEQFF. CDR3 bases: TGTGCCAGCAGTGACGACAGGGTTGGGAATGAGCAGTTCTTC.

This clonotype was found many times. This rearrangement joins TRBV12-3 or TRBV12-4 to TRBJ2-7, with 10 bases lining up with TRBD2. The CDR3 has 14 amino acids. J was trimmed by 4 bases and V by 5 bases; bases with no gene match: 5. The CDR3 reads CASSRTSGDYEQYF. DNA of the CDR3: TGTGCCAGCAGTAGGACTAGCGGCGATTACGAGCAGTACTTC.

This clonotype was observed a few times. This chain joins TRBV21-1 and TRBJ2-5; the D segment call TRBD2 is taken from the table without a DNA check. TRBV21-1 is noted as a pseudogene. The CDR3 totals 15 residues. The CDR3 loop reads CATQSWCGGLETQYF. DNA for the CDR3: TGTGCCACCCAGAGCTGGTGCGGGGGGCTCGAGACCCAGTACTTC.

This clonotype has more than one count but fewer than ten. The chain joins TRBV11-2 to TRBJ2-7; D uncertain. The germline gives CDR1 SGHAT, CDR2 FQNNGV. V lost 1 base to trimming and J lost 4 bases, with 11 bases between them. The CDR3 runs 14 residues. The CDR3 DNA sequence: TGTGCCAGCAGCTTAGGTTTTGTAGATTACGAGCAGTACGTC. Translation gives CASSLGFVDYEQYV.

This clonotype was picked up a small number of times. Here the CDR3 reads CASSLAGSGPSTDTQYF. The CDR3, as DNA: TGTGCCAGCAGCTTAGCCGGTAGCGGACCCAGCACAGATACGCAGTATTTT. The chain carries TRBV7-9 and TRBJ2-3; D is perhaps TRBD2 (6 bases). CDR3 length equals 17 residues. Germline V gene lookup returns CDR1 SEHNR and CDR2 FQNEAQ (reference sequence). With 0 bases removed from V and 0 bases from J, the gap between germline ends came to 13 bases.

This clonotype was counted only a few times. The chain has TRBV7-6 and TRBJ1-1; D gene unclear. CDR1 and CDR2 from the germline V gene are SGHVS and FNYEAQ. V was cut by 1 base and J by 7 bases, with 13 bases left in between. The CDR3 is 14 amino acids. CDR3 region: CASSLGQSVGEAFF. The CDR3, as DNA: TGTGCCAGCAGCTTAGGCCAGAGTGTCGGTGAAGCTTTCTTT.

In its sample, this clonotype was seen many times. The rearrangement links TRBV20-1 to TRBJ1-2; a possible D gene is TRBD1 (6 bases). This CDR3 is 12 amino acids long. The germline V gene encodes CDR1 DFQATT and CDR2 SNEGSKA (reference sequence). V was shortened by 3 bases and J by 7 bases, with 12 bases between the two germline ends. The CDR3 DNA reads TGCAGTGCTAGTGAGGGGGGGTCTGGCTACACCTTC. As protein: CSASEGGSGYTF.

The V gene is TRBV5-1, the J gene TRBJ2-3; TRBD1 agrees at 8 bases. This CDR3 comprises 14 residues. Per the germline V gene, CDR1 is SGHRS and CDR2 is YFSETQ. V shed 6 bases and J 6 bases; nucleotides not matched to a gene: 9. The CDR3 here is CASTPDRAVDTQYF. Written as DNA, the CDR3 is TGCGCCAGCACTCCGGACAGGGCTGTTGATACGCAGTATTTT.

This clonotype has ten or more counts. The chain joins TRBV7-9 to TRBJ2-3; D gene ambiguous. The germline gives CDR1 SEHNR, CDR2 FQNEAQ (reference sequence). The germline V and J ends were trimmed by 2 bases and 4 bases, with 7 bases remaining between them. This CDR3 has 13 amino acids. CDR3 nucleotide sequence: TGTGCCAGCAGCTTACTGAGTGCAGATACGCAGTATTTT. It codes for CASSLLSADTQYF.

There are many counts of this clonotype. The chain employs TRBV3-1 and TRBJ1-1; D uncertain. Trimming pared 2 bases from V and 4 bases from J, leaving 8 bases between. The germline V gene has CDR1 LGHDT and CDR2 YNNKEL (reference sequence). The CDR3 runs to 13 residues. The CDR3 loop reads CASSQLKGTEAFF. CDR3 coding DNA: TGTGCCAGCAGCCAACTGAAGGGCACTGAAGCTTTCTTT.

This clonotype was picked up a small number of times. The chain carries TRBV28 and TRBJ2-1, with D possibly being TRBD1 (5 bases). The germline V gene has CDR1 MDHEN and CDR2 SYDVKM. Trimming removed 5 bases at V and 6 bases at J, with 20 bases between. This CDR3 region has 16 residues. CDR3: CASSSRTRTPLNEQFF. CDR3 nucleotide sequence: TGTGCCAGCAGTAGCCGGACAAGGACCCCCCTCAATGAGCAGTTCTTC.